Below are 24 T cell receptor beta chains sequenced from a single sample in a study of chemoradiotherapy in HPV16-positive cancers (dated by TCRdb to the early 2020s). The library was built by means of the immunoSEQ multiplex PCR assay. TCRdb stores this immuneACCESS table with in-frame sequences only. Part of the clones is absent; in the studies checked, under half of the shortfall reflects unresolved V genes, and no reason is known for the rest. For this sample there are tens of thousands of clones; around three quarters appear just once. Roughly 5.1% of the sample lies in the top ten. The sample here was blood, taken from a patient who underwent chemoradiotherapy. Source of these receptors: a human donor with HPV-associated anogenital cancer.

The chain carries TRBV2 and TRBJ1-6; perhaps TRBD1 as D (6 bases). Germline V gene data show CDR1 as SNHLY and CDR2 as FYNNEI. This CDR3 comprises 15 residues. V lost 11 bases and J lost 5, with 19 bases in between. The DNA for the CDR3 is TGTGCCGGAACAGGGAGACGCGGGGATAATTCACCCCTCCACTTT. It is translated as CAGTGRRGDNSPLHF.

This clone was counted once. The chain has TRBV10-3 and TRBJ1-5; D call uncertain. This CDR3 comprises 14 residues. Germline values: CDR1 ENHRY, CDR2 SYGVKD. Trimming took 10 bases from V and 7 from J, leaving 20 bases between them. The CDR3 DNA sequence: TGTGCCACCAGGAAGGACCGGAGGGAACAGCCCCAGCATTTT. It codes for CATRKDRREQPQHF.

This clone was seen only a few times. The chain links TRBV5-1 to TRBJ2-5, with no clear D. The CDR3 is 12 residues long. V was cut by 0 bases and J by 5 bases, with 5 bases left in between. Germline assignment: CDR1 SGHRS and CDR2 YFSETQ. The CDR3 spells CASSLGRETQYF. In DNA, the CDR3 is TGCGCCAGCAGCTTGGGGCGGGAGACCCAGTACTTC.

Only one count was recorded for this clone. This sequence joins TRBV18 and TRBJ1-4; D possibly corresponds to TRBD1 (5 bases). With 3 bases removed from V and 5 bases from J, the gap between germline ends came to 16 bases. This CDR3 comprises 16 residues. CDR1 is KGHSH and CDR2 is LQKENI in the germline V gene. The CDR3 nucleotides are TGTGCCAGCTCACCGGCTGTTAGACAGAGGAATGAAAAACTGTTTTTT. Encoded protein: CASSPAVRQRNEKLFF.

CDR3 nucleotides: TGTGCCAGCAGTCGCGAGCCCAGGGGCCCCTACGAGCAGTACTTC. Translation gives CASSREPRGPYEQYF. The chain recombines TRBV27 with TRBJ2-7; possibly TRBD1 for D (6 bases). The CDR3 has 15 amino acids. Trimming left V 5 bases short and J 2 bases short, with 16 bases between. Germline V gene data show CDR1 as MNHEY and CDR2 as SMNVEV (reference sequence).

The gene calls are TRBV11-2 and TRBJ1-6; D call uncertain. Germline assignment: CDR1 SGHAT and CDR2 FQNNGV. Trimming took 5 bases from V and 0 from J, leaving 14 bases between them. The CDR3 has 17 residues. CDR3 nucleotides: TGTGCCAGCAGCCCCCGGGGAGGTAGCTCCTATAATTCACCCCTCCACTTT. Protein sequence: CASSPRGGSSYNSPLHF.

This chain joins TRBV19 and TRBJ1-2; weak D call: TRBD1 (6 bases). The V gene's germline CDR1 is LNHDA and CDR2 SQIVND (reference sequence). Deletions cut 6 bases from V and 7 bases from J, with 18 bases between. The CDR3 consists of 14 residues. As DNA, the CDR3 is TGTGCCAGTAGGTCACCAGGGGACTTGGCTGGCTACACCTTC. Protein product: CASRSPGDLAGYTF.

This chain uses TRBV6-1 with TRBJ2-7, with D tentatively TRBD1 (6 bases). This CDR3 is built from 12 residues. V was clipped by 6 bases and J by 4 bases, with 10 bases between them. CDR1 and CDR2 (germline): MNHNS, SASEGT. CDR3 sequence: CASRNTGYEQYF. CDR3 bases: TGTGCCAGCAGGAACACAGGGTACGAGCAGTACTTC.

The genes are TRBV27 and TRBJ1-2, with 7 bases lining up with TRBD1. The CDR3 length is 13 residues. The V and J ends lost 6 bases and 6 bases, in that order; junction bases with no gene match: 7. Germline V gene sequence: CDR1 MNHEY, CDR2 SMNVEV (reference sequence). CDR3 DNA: TGTGCCAGCAGCCCGAAGGGGGCCAATGGCTACACCTTC. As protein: CASSPKGANGYTF.

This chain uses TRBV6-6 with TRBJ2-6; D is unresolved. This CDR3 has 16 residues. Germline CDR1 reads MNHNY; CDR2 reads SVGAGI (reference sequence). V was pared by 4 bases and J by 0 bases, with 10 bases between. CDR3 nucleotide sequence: TGTGCCAGCAGTTTGACGGGCAGCTCTGGGGCCAACGTCCTGACTTTC. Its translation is CASSLTGSSGANVLTF.

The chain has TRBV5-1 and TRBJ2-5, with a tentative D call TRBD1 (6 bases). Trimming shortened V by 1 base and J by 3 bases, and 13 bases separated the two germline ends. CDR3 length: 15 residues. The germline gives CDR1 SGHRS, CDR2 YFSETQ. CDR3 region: CASSLSQGMEETQYF. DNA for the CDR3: TGCGCCAGCAGCTTGAGCCAGGGGATGGAAGAGACCCAGTACTTC.

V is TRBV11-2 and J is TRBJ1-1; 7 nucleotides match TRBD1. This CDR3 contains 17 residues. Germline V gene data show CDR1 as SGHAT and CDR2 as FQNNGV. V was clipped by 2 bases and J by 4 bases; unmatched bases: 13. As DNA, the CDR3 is TGTGCCAGCAGCTTAAGGTCGGCAGGGGGGTCGACCACTGAAGCTTTCTTT. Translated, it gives CASSLRSAGGSTTEAFF.

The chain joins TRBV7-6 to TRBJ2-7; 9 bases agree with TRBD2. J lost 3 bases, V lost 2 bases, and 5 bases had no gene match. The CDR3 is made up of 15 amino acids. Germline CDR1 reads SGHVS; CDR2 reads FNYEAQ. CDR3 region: CASSLTAGGVYEQYF. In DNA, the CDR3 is TGTGCCAGCAGCTTAACCGCGGGGGGGGTCTACGAGCAGTACTTC.

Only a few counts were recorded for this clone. This chain's CDR3 is CASSFYSNTEAFF. As DNA, the CDR3 is TGTGCCAGCAGTTTTTACAGCAACACTGAAGCTTTCTTT. The chain uses TRBV7-3 and TRBJ1-1; no reliable D call. Germline V gene sequence: CDR1 SGHTA, CDR2 FQGTGA. Between the trimmed V and J ends, which lost 6 bases and 2 bases, there was a span of 10 bases. The CDR3 covers 13 residues.

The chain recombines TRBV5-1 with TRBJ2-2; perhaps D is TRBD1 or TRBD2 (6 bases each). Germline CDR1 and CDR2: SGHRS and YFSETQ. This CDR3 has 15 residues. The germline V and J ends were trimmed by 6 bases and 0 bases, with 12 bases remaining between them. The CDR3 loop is CASNGGGTNTGELFF. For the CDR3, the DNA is TGCGCCAGCAACGGAGGGGGGACGAACACCGGGGAGCTGTTTTTT.

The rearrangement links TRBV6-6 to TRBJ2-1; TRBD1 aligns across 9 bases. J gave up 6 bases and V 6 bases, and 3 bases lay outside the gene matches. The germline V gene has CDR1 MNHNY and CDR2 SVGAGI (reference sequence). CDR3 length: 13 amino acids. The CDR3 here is CASRETGGNEQFF. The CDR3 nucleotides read TGTGCCAGCAGAGAGACAGGGGGCAATGAGCAGTTCTTC.

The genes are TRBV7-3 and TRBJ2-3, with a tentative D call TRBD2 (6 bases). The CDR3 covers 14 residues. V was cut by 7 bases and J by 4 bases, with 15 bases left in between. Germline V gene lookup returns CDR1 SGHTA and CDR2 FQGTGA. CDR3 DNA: TGTGCCAGCACCGGGGGTCTACTGTCAGATACGCAGTATTTT. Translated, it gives CASTGGLLSDTQYF.

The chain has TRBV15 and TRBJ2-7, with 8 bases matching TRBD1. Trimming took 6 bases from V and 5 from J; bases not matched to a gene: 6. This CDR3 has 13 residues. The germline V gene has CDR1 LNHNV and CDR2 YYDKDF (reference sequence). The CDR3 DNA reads TGTGCCACCAGAGGAACAGGGGGGAACGAGCAGTACTTC. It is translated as CATRGTGGNEQYF.

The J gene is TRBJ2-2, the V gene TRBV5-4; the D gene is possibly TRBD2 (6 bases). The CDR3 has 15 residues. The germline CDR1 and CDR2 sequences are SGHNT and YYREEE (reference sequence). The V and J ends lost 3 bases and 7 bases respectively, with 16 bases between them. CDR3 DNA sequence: TGTGCCAGCAGCTACGAGGAGGGAAGGGGCGGGGAGCTGTTTTTT. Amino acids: CASSYEEGRGGELFF.

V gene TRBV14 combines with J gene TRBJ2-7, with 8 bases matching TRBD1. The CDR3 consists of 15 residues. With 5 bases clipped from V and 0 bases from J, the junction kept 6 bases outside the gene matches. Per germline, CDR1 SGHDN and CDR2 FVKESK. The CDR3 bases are TGTGCCAGCAGCTACGGACAGGGCAACTCCTACGAGCAGTACTTC. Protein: CASSYGQGNSYEQYF.

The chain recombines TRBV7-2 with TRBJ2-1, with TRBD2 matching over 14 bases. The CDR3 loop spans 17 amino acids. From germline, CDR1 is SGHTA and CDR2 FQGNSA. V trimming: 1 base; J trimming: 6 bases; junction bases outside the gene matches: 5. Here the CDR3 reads CASSLEGLAGGRNEQFF. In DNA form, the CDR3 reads TGTGCCAGCAGCTTAGAAGGACTAGCGGGGGGCCGCAATGAGCAGTTCTTC.

The CDR3 sequence is CASSVEQGVRNSPLHF. CDR3 coding DNA: TGTGCCAGCAGTGTCGAGCAGGGAGTTCGGAATTCACCCCTCCACTTT. This sequence joins TRBV6-1 and TRBJ1-6; D might be TRBD1 (5 bases). The CDR3 spans 16 residues. CDR1 is MNHNS and CDR2 is SASEGT in the germline V gene. V lost 4 bases and J 7 bases, leaving 17 bases between the germline ends.

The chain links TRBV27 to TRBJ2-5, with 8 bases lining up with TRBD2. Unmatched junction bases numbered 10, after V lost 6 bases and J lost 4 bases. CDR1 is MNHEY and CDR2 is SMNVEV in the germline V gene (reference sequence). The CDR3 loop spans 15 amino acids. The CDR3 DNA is TGTGCCAGCAGCAAGGCGTCTAGCGGGCTAGAGACCCAGTACTTC. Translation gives CASSKASSGLETQYF.

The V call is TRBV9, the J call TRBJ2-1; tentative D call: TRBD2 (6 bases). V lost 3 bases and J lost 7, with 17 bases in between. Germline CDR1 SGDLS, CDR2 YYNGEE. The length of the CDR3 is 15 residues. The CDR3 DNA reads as TGTGCCAGCAGCGCGTCGGGTAGCCGGGGGAATGAGCAGTTCTTC. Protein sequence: CASSASGSRGNEQFF.